The clone carrying this TCR beta chain was detected only a few times. The target antigen is unknown. The entry originates in a study of cytomegalovirus exposure and HLA in healthy donors. The overall study: Inside one of the first data releases sat tens of millions of unique TCRs taken from HLA-typed donors.

PCR amplification relied on 60 Vbeta primers (plus 13 Jbeta primers). Assay: immunoSEQ multiplex PCR; the TCRdb copy retains only in-frame clones and omits some. The sample contains about 170,000 clones, about 80% of which appear only once. Overall study findings and caveats: Rarity marked most TCR sequences, yet some public TCRs occurred in many donors. Per published accounts, TCR beta sequences correctly predicted the HLA-A and HLA-B alleles of most subjects.

The CDR3 totals 15 residues. The germline CDR1 and CDR2 sequences are SGHNT and YYREEE (reference sequence). J lost 4 bases, V lost 4 bases, and 9 bases had no gene match. The receptor was derived from a man aged 25-45 years in good health and CMV-seropositive. The sample taken for sequencing was PBMCs. The rearrangement uses TRBV5-4 and TRBJ2-5; the match to TRBD1 covers 8 bases. The CDR3 DNA follows: TGTGCCAGCAGCCCGACGGCAGGGGGCATAGAGACCCAGTACTTC. It yields the protein CASSPTAGGIETQYF.